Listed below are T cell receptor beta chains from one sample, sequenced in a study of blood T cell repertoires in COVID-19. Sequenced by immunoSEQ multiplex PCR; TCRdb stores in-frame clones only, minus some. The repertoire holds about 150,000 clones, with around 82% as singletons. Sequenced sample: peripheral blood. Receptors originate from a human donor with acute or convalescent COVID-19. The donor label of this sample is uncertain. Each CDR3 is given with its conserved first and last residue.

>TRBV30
CAYQDSNRGLYGYTF
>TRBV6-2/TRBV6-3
CASSSPTSGGFRVEQFF
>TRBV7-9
CASSGAGGDTQYF
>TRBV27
CASSLSWPGQVKGNTIYF
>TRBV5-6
CASSEPGLAGGNTGELFF
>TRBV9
CASSRGSGNTIYF
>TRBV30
CAWSVQGNTIYF
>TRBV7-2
CASSLGPEYEQYF
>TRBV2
CASSEALNRTPRVTF
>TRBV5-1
CASSLLGQGDVRGYTF
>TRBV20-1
CSASGHAPHGNQPQHF
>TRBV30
CAWSVPDRTAFEAFF
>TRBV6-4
CASSPVIKKSNEKLFF
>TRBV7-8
CASSPSIERFGLGYTF
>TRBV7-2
CASSSGTGPTNYGYTF
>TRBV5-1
CASSPSGTGVAETQYF
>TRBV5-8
CASSFGQGSYNEQFF
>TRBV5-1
CASSPRGSGGPSSTDTQYF
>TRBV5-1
CASSSLGQGATDTQYF
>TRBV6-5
CASREDRTGQETQYF
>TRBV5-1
CASSLDRETYGYTF
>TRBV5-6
CASSLRRTGAYYEQYF
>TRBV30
CAWVRGKGYEQYF
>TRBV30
CAWSYGRDRGDYGYTF
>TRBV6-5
CASSYTSRADTEAFF
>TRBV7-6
CASSLAGQGPYNEQFF
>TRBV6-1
CASSEAQETQYF
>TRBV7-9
CASSLVTGGAGNIQYF
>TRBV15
CATSSPPDRGPNSPLHF
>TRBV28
CASSLRTGGAETQYF
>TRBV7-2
CASSPDRDRGTQYF
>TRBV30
CAWSPVALNQPQHF
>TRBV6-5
CASSYRATGDTGELFF
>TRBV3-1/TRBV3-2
CASSHTSGGGIF
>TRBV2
CASSVESPRTNQPQHF
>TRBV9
CASSKRQGHSGGPVLDTQYF
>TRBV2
CASSQQDYGYTF
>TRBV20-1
CSASGTMRFHGYTF
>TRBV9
CASSVGGGPTNEKLFF
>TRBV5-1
CASRIRDRGHETQYF
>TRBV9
CASSSGVGNQPQHF